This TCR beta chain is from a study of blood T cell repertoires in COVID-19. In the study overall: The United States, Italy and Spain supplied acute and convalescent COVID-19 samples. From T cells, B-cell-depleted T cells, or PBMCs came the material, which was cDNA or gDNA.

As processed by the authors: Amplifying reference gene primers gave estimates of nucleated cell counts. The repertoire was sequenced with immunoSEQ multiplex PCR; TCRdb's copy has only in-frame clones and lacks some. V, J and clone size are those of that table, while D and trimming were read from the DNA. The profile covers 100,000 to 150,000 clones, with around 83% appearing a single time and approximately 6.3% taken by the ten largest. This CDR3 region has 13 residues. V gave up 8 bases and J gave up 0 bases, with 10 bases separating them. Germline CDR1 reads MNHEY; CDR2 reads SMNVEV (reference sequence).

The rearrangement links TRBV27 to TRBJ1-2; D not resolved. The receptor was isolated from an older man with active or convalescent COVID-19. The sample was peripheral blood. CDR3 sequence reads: CASERGPNYGYTF. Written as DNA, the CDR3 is TGTGCCAGCGAACGAGGTCCTAACTATGGCTACACCTTC.